This passage covers 10 T cell receptor beta chains from one sample sequenced in a study of regulatory dendritic cells for organ transplantation. Profiled with immunoSEQ multiplex PCR; TCRdb holds only in-frame clones, not every one. The repertoire includes 30,000 to 40,000 clones, roughly 89% of them detected once, and under 0.075% sits in the top ten. Material for sequencing was naive CD4+ T cells from blood. Subset noted: CD45RA+ naive T cells. All receptors come from a human donor in good health.

The rearrangement links TRBV28 to TRBJ2-2; D ambiguous. Germline CDR1 MDHEN, CDR2 SYDVKM. V was pared by 4 bases and J by 3 bases, with 6 bases between. The CDR3 covers 13 residues. CDR3 amino acids: CASSSAYTGELFF. DNA of the CDR3: TGTGCCAGCAGTTCCGCATACACCGGGGAGCTGTTTTTT.

This rearrangement joins TRBV9 to TRBJ1-1; no clear D gene. V lost 0 bases and J lost 0, with 6 bases in between. The CDR3 extends over 14 amino acids. Germline V lookup: CDR1 SGDLS, CDR2 YYNGEE. As DNA, the CDR3 is TGTGCCAGCAGCGTAGGAAGCTTGAACACTGAAGCTTTCTTT. It encodes CASSVGSLNTEAFF.

The genes are TRBV30 and TRBJ1-2, with 7 bases that match TRBD1. With V trimmed by 3 bases and J by 6 bases, 10 bases remained unmatched. The CDR3 has 14 residues. CDR1 is GTSNPN and CDR2 is SVGIG in the germline V gene (reference sequence). The CDR3 loop reads CAWRGDSPSHGYTF. CDR3 nucleotides: TGTGCCTGGAGGGGGGACAGCCCTTCGCATGGCTACACCTTC.

This clone was detected once. The chain uses TRBV27 and TRBJ1-1; the match to TRBD1 covers 8 bases. Germline V gene data show CDR1 as MNHEY and CDR2 as SMNVEV (reference sequence). J was trimmed by 11 bases and V by 8 bases; bases with no gene match: 13. This CDR3 is 13 amino acids long. The CDR3 DNA reads as TGTGCCAGCTTACGGACAGGGTCGTCGGTGGCTTTCTTT. This codes for CASLRTGSSVAFF.

This clone was observed once. The chain recombines TRBV4-1 with TRBJ2-1, with 11 bases aligning to TRBD2. V lost 1 base and J lost 6; bases outside the gene matches: 8. The CDR3 spans 17 residues. Germline V gene sequence: CDR1 MGHRA, CDR2 YSYEKL. CDR3 amino acids: CASSQAGLAGLINEQFF. Written as DNA, the CDR3 is TGCGCCAGCAGCCAAGCAGGACTAGCGGGCCTCATCAATGAGCAGTTCTTC.

The chain is built from TRBV27 and TRBJ2-5; 9 bases map to TRBD2. With the DNA end fitting TRBJ2-7 better, the J assignment may be wrong. Germline CDR1 MNHEY, CDR2 SMNVEV (reference sequence). This CDR3 is built from 14 residues. The CDR3 DNA sequence: TGTGCCAGCAGTTCAGCGGGGGGCTCCTACGAGCAGTACTTC. Translated: CASSSAGGSYEQYF.

V and J are TRBV6-5 and TRBJ2-1; TRBD1 agrees at 8 bases. CDR1 is MNHEY, CDR2 SVGAGI, per germline. This CDR3 spans 14 amino acids. The V and J ends lost 11 bases and 7 bases, in that order; junction bases with no gene match: 13. The CDR3 spells CAARPDRGLNEQFF. The CDR3 region has the DNA TGTGCCGCACGCCCCGACAGGGGATTGAATGAGCAGTTCTTC.

A note on this clone: Other DNA sequences within the sample encode an identical CDR3. In nucleotides, the CDR3 is TGTGCCAGCAGGACAGGGGGCTATGGCTACACCTTC. Encoded protein: CASRTGGYGYTF. The gene calls are TRBV6-5 and TRBJ1-2, with 9 bases identical to TRBD1. Germline CDR1 is MNHEY and CDR2 is SVGAGI. The J segment lost 4 bases and the V segment lost 6 bases, leaving 0 bases of the junction unmatched. The CDR3 sequence is 12 residues long.

The chain employs TRBV28 and TRBJ2-6, with TRBD1 identical over 9 bases. The CDR3 contains 16 residues. Germline trimming cut 11 bases from V and 0 bases from J; bases unmatched to any gene: 8. CDR1 is MDHEN, CDR2 SYDVKM, per germline. The CDR3, as DNA: TGTGCCTCCGTCGGGACAGGGCCCTCTGGGGCCAACGTCCTGACTTTC. Its protein is CASVGTGPSGANVLTF.

This clone was counted a few times. This chain joins TRBV6-1 and TRBJ2-7; 12 bases agree with TRBD1. CDR1 is MNHNS and CDR2 is SASEGT in the germline V gene. The V segment lost 10 bases and the J segment 7 bases; nucleotides outside the gene matches: 14. CDR3 length equals 15 residues. The CDR3 sequence: CANGDGGTGGSEQYF. The CDR3 DNA sequence: TGTGCCAACGGGGATGGGGGGACAGGGGGCAGTGAGCAGTACTTC.